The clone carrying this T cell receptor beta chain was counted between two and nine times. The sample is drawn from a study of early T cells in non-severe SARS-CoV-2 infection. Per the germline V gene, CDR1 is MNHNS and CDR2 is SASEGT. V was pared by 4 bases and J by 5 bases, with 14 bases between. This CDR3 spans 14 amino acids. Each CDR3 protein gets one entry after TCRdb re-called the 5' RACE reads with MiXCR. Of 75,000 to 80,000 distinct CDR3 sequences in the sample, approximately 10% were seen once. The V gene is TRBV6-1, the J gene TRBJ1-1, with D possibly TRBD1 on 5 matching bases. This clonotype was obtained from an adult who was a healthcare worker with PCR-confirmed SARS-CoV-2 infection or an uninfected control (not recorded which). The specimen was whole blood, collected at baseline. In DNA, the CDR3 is TGTGCCAGCAGTGCTGGGGGAGTGAGAACTGAAGCTTTCTTT. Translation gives CASSAGGVRTEAFF.